This T cell receptor (beta chain) originates from a study of blood T cell repertoires in COVID-19. Turning to the study itself: Samples taken during acute and convalescent COVID-19 were collected in the United States, Italy and Spain. PBMCs, B-cell-depleted T cells, or T cells were the source of the cDNA or gDNA that made up the material.

Method: immunoSEQ multiplex PCR; TCRdb's copy keeps in-frame clones and lacks some. The table lists roughly 200,000 clones, around 80% of them singletons, with approximately 30% in the top ten. The CDR3 contains 15 residues. After removal of 4 bases from V and 5 bases from J, the junction contained 7 bases not matched to a gene. The V gene's germline CDR1 is MNHEY and CDR2 SMNVEV (reference sequence). Material for sequencing was peripheral blood. The sequence derives from a man aged 35 to 55 with acute or convalescent COVID-19. The chain carries TRBV27 and TRBJ2-5, with 10 bases lining up with TRBD1. The CDR3 DNA sequence: TGTGCCAGCAGTTCCCCGGACAGGGGGGCGGAGACCCAGTACTTC. Protein product: CASSSPDRGAETQYF.